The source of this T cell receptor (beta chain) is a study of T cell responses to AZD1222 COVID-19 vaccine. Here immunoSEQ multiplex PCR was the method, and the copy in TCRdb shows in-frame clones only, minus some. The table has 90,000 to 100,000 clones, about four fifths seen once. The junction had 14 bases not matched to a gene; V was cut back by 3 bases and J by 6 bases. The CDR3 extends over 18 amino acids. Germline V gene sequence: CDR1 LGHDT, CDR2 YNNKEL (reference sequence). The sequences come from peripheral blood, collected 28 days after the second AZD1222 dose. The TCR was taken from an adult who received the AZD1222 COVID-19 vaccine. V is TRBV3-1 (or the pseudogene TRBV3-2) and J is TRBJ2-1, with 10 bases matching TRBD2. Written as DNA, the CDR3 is TGTGCCAGCAGCCATAGTACCGGGACTAGCGCCGAGGGCAATGAGCAGTTCTTC. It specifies CASSHSTGTSAEGNEQFF.